The present T cell receptor beta chain was sequenced within a study of shared clonotypes between healthy human individuals. As for the study in general: Donor ages ranged 18 to 49 years: a couple of women, a few men.

Between the trimmed V and J ends, which lost 5 bases and 3 bases, there was a span of 26 bases. The CDR3 spans 17 residues. The V gene's germline CDR1 is SQVTM and CDR2 ANQGSEA. The method was immunoSEQ multiplex PCR; TCRdb's version includes in-frame clones alone and lacks a portion of them. Among roughly 1,600,000 clones, approximately 98.5% were seen once, and the ten largest hold under 0.45%. The receptor's source is a young man in good health. The gene calls are TRBV29-1 and TRBJ2-7; a weak D match, TRBD1 (6 bases). The sequenced sample was naive CD4+ T cells sorted from blood. As for subset: CD45RA+ positively selected. CDR3 region: CSVIASRKGEFFYEQYF. DNA of the CDR3: TGCAGCGTTATCGCATCCAGGAAGGGGGAATTTTTCTACGAGCAGTACTTC.